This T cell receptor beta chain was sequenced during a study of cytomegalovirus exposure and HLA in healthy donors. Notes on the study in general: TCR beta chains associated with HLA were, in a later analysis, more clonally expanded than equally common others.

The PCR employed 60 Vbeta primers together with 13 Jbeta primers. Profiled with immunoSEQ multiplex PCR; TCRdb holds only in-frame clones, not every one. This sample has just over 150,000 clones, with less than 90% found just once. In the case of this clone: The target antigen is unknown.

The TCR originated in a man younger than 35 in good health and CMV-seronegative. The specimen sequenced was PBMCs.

The DNA of the CDR3 is TGTGCCAGCAGTTTGTGGCAGGGGGGCACTGAAGCTTTCTTT. Translation gives CASSLWQGGTEAFF. This rearrangement joins TRBV27 to TRBJ1-1, with 7 bases aligning to TRBD1. The germline V gene has CDR1 MNHEY and CDR2 SMNVEV (reference sequence). V lost 3 bases to trimming and J lost 4 bases; unmatched junction nucleotides: 5. CDR3 length: 14 residues.